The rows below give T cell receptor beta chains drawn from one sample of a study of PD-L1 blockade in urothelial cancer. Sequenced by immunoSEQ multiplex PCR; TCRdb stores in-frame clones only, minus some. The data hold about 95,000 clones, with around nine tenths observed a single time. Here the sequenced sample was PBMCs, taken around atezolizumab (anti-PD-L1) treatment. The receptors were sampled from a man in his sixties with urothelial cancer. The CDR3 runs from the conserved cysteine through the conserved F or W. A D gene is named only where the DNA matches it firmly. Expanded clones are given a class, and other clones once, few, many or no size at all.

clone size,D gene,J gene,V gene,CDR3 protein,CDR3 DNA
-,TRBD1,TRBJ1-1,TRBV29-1,CSVATGVTEAFF,TGCAGCGTTGCGACAGGGGTAACTGAAGCTTTCTTT
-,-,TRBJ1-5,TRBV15,CATSSVRQGPQHF,TGTGCCACCAGCAGTGTGAGGCAGGGGCCCCAGCATTTT
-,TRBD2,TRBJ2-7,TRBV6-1,CASSEGTSFGYEQYF,TGTGCCAGCAGTGAAGGGACTAGCTTCGGCTACGAGCAGTACTTC
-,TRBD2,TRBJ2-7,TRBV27,CASSTVAGGRAYEQYF,TGTGCCAGCAGTACCGTCGCGGGAGGGAGGGCCTACGAGCAGTACTTC
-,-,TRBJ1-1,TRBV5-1,CASSPGSHLTEAFF,TGCGCCAGCAGCCCAGGGTCCCATCTCACTGAAGCTTTCTTT
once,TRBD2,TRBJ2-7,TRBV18,CASSQGLAGGPGNF,TGTGCCAGCTCACAGGGACTAGCGGGAGGGCCAGGGAACTTC
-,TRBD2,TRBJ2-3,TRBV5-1,CASSSGGIGTQYF,TGCGCCAGCAGCTCGGGGGGTATTGGTACGCAGTATTTT
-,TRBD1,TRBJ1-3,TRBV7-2,CASSLVATGAGNTIYF,TGTGCCAGCAGCTTAGTAGCGACAGGGGCTGGAAACACCATATATTTT
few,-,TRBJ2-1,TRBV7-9,CASSGGLSPNEQFF,TGTGCCAGCAGCGGGGGACTTAGCCCGAATGAGCAGTTCTTC
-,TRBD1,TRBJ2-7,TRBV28,CASSLPTGGIHEQYF,TGTGCCAGCAGTCTACCGACAGGGGGCATCCACGAGCAGTACTTC
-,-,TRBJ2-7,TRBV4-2,CASSPLATLGHEQYF,TGTGCCAGCAGCCCCCTAGCGACCCTAGGCCACGAGCAGTACTTC
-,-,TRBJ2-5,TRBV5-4,CASSPSGGRETQYF,TGTGCCAGCAGCCCCTCAGGCGGGCGAGAGACCCAGTACTTC
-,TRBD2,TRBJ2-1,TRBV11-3,CASSQAGGADEQFF,TGTGCCAGCAGCCAAGCGGGAGGAGCAGATGAGCAGTTCTTC
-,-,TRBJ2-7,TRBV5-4,CASSRGADRNYEQYF,TGTGCCAGCAGCCGCGGGGCGGATAGAAACTACGAGCAGTACTTC
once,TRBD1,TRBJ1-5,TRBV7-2,CASSLTGTSNQPQHF,TGTGCCAGCAGCTTGACAGGGACAAGCAATCAGCCCCAGCATTTT
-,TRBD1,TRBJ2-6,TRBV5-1,CASTYDRGDSGANVLTF,TGCGCCAGCACCTACGACAGGGGGGACTCTGGGGCCAACGTCCTGACTTTC
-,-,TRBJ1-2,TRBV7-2,CASSLWPPADGYTF,TGTGCCAGCAGCTTATGGCCCCCGGCGGATGGCTACACCTTC
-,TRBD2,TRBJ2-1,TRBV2,CASSSISGAAYNEQFF,TGTGCCAGCAGTTCCATTAGCGGGGCTGCCTACAATGAGCAGTTCTTC
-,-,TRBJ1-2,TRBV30,CAWESHTAYGYTF,TGTGCCTGGGAATCCCATACAGCCTATGGCTACACCTTC
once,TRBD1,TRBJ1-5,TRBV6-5,CASSRRGPDQPQHF,TGTGCCAGCAGCCGCAGGGGGCCGGATCAGCCCCAGCATTTT
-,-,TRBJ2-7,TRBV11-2,CASSLVGGSGAPYEQYF,TGTGCCAGCAGCTTAGTGGGGGGTAGCGGAGCCCCCTACGAGCAGTACTTC
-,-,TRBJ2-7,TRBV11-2,CASSLSVYEQYF,TGTGCCAGCAGCCTGAGCGTCTACGAGCAGTACTTC
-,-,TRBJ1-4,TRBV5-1,CASSRTAATNEKLFF,TGCGCCAGCAGCCGGACAGCAGCAACTAATGAAAAACTGTTTTTT
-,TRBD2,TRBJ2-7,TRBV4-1,CASSQRWGGSREQYF,TGCGCCAGCAGCCAAAGGTGGGGGGGGAGCCGCGAGCAGTACTTC
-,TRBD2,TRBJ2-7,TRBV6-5,CASSSLSTSGNYEQYF,TGTGCCAGCAGTTCTTTGTCGACTAGCGGGAACTACGAGCAGTACTTC
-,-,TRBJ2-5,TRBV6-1,CASSLLETQYF,TGTGCCAGCAGTCTTTTAGAGACCCAGTACTTC
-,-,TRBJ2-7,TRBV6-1,CASSEWEASHSYEQYF,TGTGCCAGCAGTGAATGGGAGGCCAGCCACTCCTACGAGCAGTACTTC
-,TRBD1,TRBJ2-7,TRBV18,CASSGTGVYEQYF,TGTGCCAGCTCAGGAACAGGGGTATACGAGCAGTACTTC
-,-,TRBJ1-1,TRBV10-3,CATAEGVTEAFF,TGTGCCACCGCTGAGGGAGTCACTGAAGCTTTCTTT
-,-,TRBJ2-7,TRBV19,CASSIKRQASNEQYF,TGTGCCAGTAGTATAAAGAGACAGGCGTCCAACGAGCAGTACTTC
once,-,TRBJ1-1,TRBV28,CASTFYGRAFF,TGTGCCAGCACCTTTTACGGGAGAGCTTTCTTT
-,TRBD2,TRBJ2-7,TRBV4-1,CASSHTLGLAGGQISYEQYF,TGCGCCAGCAGCCACACATTGGGACTAGCGGGGGGTCAGATATCCTACGAGCAGTACTTC
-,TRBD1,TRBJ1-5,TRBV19,CASSPQGGAIQPQHF,TGTGCCAGTAGTCCCCAGGGGGGCGCGATTCAGCCCCAGCATTTT
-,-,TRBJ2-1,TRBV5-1,CASIGGRRNNEQFF,TGCGCCAGCATAGGAGGTCGCAGGAACAATGAGCAGTTCTTC
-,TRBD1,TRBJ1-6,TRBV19,CASSHFRTGRLNSPLHF,TGTGCCAGTAGTCACTTTCGGACAGGACGGTTGAATTCACCCCTCCACTTT
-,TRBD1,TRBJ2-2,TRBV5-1,CASSLEGQGGTGELFF,TGCGCCAGCAGCTTGGAGGGACAGGGTGGCACCGGGGAGCTGTTTTTT
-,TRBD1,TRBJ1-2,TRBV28,CASSLQGGYGYTF,TGTGCCAGCAGTCTACAGGGGGGATATGGCTACACCTTC
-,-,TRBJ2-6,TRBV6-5,CASSYSPTGVLTF,TGTGCCAGCAGTTACTCGCCGACAGGCGTCCTGACTTTC
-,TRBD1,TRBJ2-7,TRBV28,CASIGQGKSYEQYF,TGTGCCAGCATCGGACAGGGGAAGTCTTACGAGCAGTACTTC
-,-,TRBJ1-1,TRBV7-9,CASRDRLGGGTEAFF,TGTGCCAGCAGAGACCGACTAGGCGGAGGAACTGAAGCTTTCTTT
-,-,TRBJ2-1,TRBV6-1,CASGFGGVLGVQFF,TGTGCCAGCGGGTTCGGTGGGGTTTTAGGGGTGCAGTTCTTC
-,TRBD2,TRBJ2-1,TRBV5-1,CASSLGGRADNEQFF,TGCGCCAGCAGCTTAGGCGGGAGGGCCGACAATGAGCAGTTCTTC
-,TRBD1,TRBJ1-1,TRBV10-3,CAISVPPTGEDTEAFF,TGTGCCATCAGTGTCCCTCCGACAGGGGAGGACACTGAAGCTTTCTTT
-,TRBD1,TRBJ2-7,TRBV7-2,CASSSGTGGEQYF,TGTGCCAGCAGCTCCGGGACAGGAGGCGAGCAGTACTTC
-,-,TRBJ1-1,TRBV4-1,CASSQVNTEAFF,TGCGCCAGCAGCCAAGTTAATACTGAAGCTTTCTTT
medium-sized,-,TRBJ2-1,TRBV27,CASSPSVDNEQFF,TGTGCCAGCAGTCCTTCGGTGGACAATGAGCAGTTCTTC
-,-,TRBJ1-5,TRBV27,CASSLYRDSNQPQHF,TGTGCCAGCAGTTTATACAGGGACAGCAATCAGCCCCAGCATTTT
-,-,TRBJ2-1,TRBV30,CAWSVNPANSWFF,TGTGCCTGGAGTGTTAATCCTGCGAACTCTTGGTTCTTC
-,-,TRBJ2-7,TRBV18,CASSPPSRESYEQYF,TGTGCCAGCTCACCACCGTCCCGGGAGTCCTACGAGCAGTACTTC
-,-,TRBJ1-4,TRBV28,CASSFLYTEKLFF,TGTGCCAGCAGTTTTCTTTACACTGAAAAACTGTTTTTT
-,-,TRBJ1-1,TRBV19,CASIPRGGPNTEAFF,TGTGCCAGTATCCCGCGGGGAGGCCCGAACACTGAAGCTTTCTTT
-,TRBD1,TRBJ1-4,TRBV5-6,CASSYGTATNEKLFF,TGTGCCAGCAGCTACGGGACAGCAACTAATGAAAAACTGTTTTTT
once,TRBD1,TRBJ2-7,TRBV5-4,CASSGSGTGAYEQYF,TGTGCCAGCAGCGGTTCCGGGACAGGGGCCTACGAGCAGTACTTC
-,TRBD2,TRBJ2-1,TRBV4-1,CASSKHLAGANNEQFF,TGCGCCAGCAGCAAGCATCTAGCGGGGGCTAACAATGAGCAGTTCTTC
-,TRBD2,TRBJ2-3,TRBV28,CASTRDYLSTTDTQYF,TGTGCCAGCACCCGGGACTACCTAAGTACCACAGATACGCAGTATTTT
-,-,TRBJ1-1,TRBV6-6,CASSTTGSNTEAFF,TGTGCCAGCAGTACGACAGGCTCGAACACTGAAGCTTTCTTT
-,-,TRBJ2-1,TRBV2,CASSEGRLGNEQFF,TGTGCCAGCAGTGAAGGGCGGCTTGGGAATGAGCAGTTCTTC
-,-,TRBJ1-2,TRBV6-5,CASSDPGDGYTF,TGTGCCAGCAGTGACCCAGGGGATGGCTACACCTTC
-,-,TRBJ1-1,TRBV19,CASSIGPGNTEAFF,TGTGCCAGTAGTATAGGACCAGGGAACACTGAAGCTTTCTTT
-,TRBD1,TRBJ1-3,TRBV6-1,CATRTGAFSGNTIYF,TGTGCCACCCGGACAGGAGCCTTCTCTGGAAACACCATATATTTT